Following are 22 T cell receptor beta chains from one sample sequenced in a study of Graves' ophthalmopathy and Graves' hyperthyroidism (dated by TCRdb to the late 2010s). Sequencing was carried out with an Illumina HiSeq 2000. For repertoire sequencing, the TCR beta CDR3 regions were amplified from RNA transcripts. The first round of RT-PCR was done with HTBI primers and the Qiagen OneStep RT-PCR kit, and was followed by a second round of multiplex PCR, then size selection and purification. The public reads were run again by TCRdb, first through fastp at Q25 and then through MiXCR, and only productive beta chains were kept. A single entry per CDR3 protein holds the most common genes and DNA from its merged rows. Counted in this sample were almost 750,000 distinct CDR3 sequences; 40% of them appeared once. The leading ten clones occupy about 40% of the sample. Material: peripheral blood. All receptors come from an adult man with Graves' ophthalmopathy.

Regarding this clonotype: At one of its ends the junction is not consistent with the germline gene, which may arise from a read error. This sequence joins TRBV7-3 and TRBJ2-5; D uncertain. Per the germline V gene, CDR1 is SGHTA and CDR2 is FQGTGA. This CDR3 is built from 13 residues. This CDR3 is CANSRTSQETQYF. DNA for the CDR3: TGTGCCAACAGCCGAACATCCCAAGAGACCCAGTACTTC.

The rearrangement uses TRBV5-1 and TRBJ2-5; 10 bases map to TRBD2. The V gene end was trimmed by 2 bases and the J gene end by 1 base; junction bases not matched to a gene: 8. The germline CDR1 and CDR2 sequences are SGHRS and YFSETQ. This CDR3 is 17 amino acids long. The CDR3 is CASSFEPGLAFQETQYF. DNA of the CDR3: TGCGCCAGCAGCTTTGAGCCGGGACTAGCGTTCCAAGAGACCCAGTACTTC.

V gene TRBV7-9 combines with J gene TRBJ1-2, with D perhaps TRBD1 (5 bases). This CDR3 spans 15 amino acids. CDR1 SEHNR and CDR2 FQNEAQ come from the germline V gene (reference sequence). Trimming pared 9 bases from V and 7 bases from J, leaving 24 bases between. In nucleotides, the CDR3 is TGTGCCAGTAGTATAAGTCGGCAGGGCCTTGGTGGCTACACCTTC. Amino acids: CASSISRQGLGGYTF.

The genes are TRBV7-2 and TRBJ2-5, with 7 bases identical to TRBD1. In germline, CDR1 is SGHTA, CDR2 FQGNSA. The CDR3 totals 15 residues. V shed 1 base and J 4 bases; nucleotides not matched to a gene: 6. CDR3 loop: CASSLVTQGRETQYF. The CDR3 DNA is TGTGCCAGCAGCTTAGTTACACAGGGGCGAGAGACCCAGTACTTC.

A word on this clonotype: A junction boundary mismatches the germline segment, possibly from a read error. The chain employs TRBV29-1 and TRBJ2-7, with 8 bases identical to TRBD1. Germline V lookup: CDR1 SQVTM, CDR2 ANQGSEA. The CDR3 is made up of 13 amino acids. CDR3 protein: CSVEDQQGGERYF. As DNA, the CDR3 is TGCAGCGTTGAAGATCAACAGGGGGGCGAGCGGTACTTC.

The CDR3 reads CASHDSFESWTEAFF. For the CDR3, the DNA is TGTGCCAGTCACGACAGTTTTGAGAGTTGGACTGAAGCTTTCTTT. V usage is TRBV19 and J usage is TRBJ1-1; TRBD1 might be the D (5 bases). This CDR3 comprises 15 residues. The V end was cut by 8 bases, the J end by 5 bases, with 21 bases between. Germline CDR1 reads LNHDA; CDR2 reads SQIVND (reference sequence). Looking up the rest from reference TRBV19 and TRBJ1-1 gives the full variable domain: DGGITQSPKYLFRKEGQNVTLSCEQNLNHDAMYWYRQDPGQGLRLIYYSQIVNDFQKGDIAEGYSVSREKKESFPLTVTSAQKNPTAFYLCASHDSFESWTEAFFGQGTRLTVV.

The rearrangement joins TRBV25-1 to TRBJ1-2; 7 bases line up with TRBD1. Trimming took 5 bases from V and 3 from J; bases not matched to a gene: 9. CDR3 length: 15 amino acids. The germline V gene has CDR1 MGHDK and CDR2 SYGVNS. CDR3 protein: CASSLGTANDYGYTF. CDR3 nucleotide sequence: TGTGCCAGCAGTTTAGGGACAGCCAACGACTATGGCTACACCTTC.

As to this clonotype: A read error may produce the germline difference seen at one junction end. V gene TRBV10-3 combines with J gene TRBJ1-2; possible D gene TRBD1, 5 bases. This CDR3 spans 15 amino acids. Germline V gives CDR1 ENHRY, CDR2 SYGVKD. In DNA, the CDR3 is TGTGCCAGCAGTTCTGGACGGACACTGACCTATGGCTACACCTTC. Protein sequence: CASSSGRTLTYGYTF.

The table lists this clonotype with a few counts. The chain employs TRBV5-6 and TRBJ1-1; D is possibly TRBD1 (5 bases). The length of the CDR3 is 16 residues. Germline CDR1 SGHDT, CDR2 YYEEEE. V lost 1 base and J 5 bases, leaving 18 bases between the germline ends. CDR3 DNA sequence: TGTGCCAGCAGCTTGCGTTCCGGACACGTTATAACTGAAGCTTTCTTT. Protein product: CASSLRSGHVITEAFF.

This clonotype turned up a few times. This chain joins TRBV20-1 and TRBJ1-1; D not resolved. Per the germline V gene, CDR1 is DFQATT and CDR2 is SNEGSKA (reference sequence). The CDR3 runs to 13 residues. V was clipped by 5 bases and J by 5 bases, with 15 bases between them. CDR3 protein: CSASDGIKTEAFF. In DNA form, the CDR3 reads TGCAGTGCTTCGGACGGAATAAAAACTGAAGCTTTCTTT.

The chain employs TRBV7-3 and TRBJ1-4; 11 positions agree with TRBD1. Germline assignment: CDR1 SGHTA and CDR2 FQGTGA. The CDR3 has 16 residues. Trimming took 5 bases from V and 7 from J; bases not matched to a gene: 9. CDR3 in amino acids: CASSAPDRGRGEKLFF. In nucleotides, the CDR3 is TGTGCCAGCAGCGCCCCGGACAGGGGGCGGGGTGAAAAACTGTTTTTT.

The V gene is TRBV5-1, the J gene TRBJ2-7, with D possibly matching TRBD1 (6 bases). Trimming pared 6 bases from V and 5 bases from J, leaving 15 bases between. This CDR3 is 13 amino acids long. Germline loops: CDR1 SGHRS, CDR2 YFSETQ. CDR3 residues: CASKRSRTDEQYF. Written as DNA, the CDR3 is TGCGCCAGCAAAAGGTCCAGGACAGACGAGCAGTACTTC.

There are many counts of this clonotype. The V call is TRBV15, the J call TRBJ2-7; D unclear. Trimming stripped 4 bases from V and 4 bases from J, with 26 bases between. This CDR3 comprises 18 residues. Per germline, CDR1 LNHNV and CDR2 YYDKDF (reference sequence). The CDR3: CATSKAASSGRRRYEQYF. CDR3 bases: TGTGCCACCAGCAAAGCAGCATCTAGTGGTAGGCGCCGTTACGAGCAGTACTTC.

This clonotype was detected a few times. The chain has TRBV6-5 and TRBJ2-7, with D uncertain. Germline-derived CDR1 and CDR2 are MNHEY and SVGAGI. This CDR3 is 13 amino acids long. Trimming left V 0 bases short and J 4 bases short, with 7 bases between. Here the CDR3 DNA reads TGTGCCAGCAGTTACTCGAAGGGATACGAGCAGTACTTC. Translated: CASSYSKGYEQYF.

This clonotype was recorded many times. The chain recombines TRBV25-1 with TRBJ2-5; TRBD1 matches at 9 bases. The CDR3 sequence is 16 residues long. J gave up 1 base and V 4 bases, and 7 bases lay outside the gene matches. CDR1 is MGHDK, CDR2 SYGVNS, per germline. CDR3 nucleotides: TGTGCCAGCAGTGGGTTTACAGGGGGCATCCAAGAGACCCAGTACTTC. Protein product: CASSGFTGGIQETQYF.

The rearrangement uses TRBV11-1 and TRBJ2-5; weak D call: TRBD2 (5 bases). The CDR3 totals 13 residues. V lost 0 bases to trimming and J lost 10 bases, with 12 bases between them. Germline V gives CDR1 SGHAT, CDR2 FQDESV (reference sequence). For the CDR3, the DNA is TGTGCCAGCAGCTTAGCGGATCGGGGTCGCCAGTACTTC. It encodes CASSLADRGRQYF.

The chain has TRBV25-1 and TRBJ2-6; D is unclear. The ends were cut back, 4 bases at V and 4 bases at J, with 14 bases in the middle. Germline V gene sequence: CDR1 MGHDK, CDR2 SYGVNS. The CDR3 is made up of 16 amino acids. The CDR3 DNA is TGTGCCAGCAGTGGACAAGACACCGCCGGGGCCAACGTCCTGACTTTC. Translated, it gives CASSGQDTAGANVLTF.

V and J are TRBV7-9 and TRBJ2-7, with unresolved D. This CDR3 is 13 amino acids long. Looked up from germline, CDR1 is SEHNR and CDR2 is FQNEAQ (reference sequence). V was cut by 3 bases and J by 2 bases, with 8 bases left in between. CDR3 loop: CASSLMDPYEQYF. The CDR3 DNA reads TGTGCCAGCAGCTTGATGGATCCCTACGAGCAGTACTTC.

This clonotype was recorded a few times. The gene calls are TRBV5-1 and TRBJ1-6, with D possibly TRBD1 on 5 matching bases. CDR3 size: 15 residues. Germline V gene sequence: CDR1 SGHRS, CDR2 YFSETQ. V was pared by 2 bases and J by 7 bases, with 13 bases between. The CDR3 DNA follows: TGCGCCAGCAGCTTTGGAGGGACTGAGAATTCACCCCTCCACTTT. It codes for CASSFGGTENSPLHF.

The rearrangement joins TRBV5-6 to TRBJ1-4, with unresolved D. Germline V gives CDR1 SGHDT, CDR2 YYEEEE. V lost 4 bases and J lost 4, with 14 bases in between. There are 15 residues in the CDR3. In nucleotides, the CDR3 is TGTGCCAGCAGCCGAGGCTCACAGTTTAATGAAAAACTGTTTTTT. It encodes CASSRGSQFNEKLFF.

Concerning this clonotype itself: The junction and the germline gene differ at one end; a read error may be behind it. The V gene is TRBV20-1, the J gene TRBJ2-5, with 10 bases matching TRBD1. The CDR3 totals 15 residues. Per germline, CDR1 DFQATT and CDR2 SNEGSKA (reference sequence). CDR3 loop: CAWSPSTGGEETQYF. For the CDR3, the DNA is TGTGCCTGGAGTCCATCGACAGGGGGCGAGGAGACCCAGTACTTC.

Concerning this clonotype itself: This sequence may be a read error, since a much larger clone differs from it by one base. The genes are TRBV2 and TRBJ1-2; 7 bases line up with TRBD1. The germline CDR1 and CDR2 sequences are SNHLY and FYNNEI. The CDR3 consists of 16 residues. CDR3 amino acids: CAGSGSGGTVFYGYTF. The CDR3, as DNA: TGTGCCGGCAGTGGTTCTGGAGGGACAGTGTTTTATGGCTACACCTTC.